The present TCR beta chain was sequenced within a study of CD8+ T cells in alopecia areata. Treatment: oral pan-JAK inhibitor, 5-10 mg twice daily. RNA was isolated and reverse transcribed to cDNA, the sequencing template. This table comes from immunoSEQ multiplex PCR, and its TCRdb copy is limited to in-frame clones, with some not included. The repertoire has about 270,000 clones, approximately 60% of them found once; the top ten carry 0.75% to 0.95%. Germline CDR1 and CDR2: SGHAT and FQNNGV. V was pared by 6 bases and J by 2 bases, with 8 bases of the junction left unmatched. This CDR3 spans 15 amino acids. The sample holds a few counts of this clone. The antigen is not known. The study, taken as a whole, reports: Normal-skin resident alphabeta T cells also appear among scalp sample sequences.

This TCR derives from a human donor with alopecia areata. Source: CD4+ T cells sorted from blood, taken between weeks 51 and 54, from a patient treated with tofacitinib. This chain connects TRBV11-2 to TRBJ2-5; TRBD1 matches at 8 bases. CDR3 DNA sequence: TGTGCCAGCAGACAGACCACAGGGGGACAAGAGACCCAGTACTTC. Protein sequence: CASRQTTGGQETQYF.